A selection of T cell receptor beta chains follows, all from one sample in a study of blood T cell repertoires in COVID-19. Libraries were prepared by immunoSEQ multiplex PCR; TCRdb keeps only in-frame clonotypes and omits some of them. The data hold roughly 200,000 clones, with around 82% observed a single time. Sample: PBMCs or T cells enriched from blood (not recorded which). The receptors stem from a woman aged 60-70 years with acute COVID-19. CDR3s include the opening cysteine and the closing phenylalanine or tryptophan. Fields, in order: V gene, D gene, J gene, clone size, CDR3 DNA, CDR3 protein. A D gene is named only where the DNA matches it firmly. Clone size is shown for a subset of rows, as once, few, many or a class of expanded clone.

TRBV18,.,TRBJ1-5,.,TGTGCCAGCTCACCAGCGGTGGCGGACAATCAGCCCCAGCATTTT,CASSPAVADNQPQHF
TRBV9,TRBD2,TRBJ2-5,.,TGTGCCAGCAGCGCTAGCGGGGGTGAGGAGACCCAGTACTTC,CASSASGGEETQYF
TRBV7-2,.,TRBJ2-1,.,TGTGCCAGCAGCTTAAACGCCGGTCGGGGGGAGCAGTTCTTC,CASSLNAGRGEQFF
TRBV20-1,.,TRBJ2-1,.,TGCAGTGCTAGAGCCGTTGAGCAGTTCTTC,CSARAVEQFF
TRBV7-2,TRBD1,TRBJ2-3,.,TGTGCCAGCAGCGTTAGGACAGGGGAGACAGATACGCAGTATTTT,CASSVRTGETDTQYF
TRBV12-5,TRBD1,TRBJ1-1,.,TGTGCTAGTGGTTCTTATAGACAGGGTATGGTCACTGAAGCTTTCTTT,CASGSYRQGMVTEAFF
TRBV4-2,TRBD1,TRBJ1-2,.,TGTGCCAGCAGCCAAGGAGGGGGACAGCTCTATGGCTACACCTTC,CASSQGGGQLYGYTF
TRBV7-9,TRBD1,TRBJ2-7,.,TGTGCCAGCAGCTTGCTGACAGGGACCAACGAGCAGTACTTC,CASSLLTGTNEQYF
TRBV6-5,TRBD1,TRBJ2-2,.,TGTGCCAGTTCCGGGACAGGGGTCACCGGGGAGCTGTTTTTT,CASSGTGVTGELFF
TRBV5-4,TRBD2,TRBJ2-7,.,TGTGCCAGCAGCCCCAGCGGGAGTGCGGACTACGAGCAGTACTTC,CASSPSGSADYEQYF
TRBV30,TRBD1,TRBJ1-4,.,TGTGCTTGGGACAGGACAGGAGAAAAACTGTTTTTT,CAWDRTGEKLFF
TRBV29-1,.,TRBJ1-4,few,TGCAGCGCCCGGACAGAAGGTGAAAAACTGTTTTTT,CSARTEGEKLFF
TRBV4-3,.,TRBJ2-5,.,TGCGCCAGCAGCCAAGATCTGCAAGAGACCCAGTACTTC,CASSQDLQETQYF
TRBV9,TRBD2,TRBJ2-1,.,TGTGCCAGCAGCGTAGATGTGACTAGCAGATACAATGAGCAGTTCTTC,CASSVDVTSRYNEQFF
TRBV5-4,TRBD1,TRBJ1-6,.,TGTGCCAGCAGCGCTCCGGGACAGGGAGCCTATAATTCACCCCTCCACTTT,CASSAPGQGAYNSPLHF
TRBV27,TRBD2,TRBJ2-6,.,TGTGCCAGCAGTTTATGGGGGATGAGGGGGACTAGCGGTTCAAAGGCCAACGTCCTGACTTTC,CASSLWGMRGTSGSKANVLTF
TRBV3-1/TRBV3-2,.,TRBJ2-5,.,TGTGCCAGCAGCCAAGATTTGGTCTCCCGGGAGACCCAGTACTTC,CASSQDLVSRETQYF
TRBV11-3,.,TRBJ1-1,.,TGTGCCAGCAGCTCCGGGGAGGTCACTGAAGCTTTCTTT,CASSSGEVTEAFF
TRBV2,TRBD1,TRBJ2-5,.,TGTGCCAGCAGTAGATCCGGGACAGGGGGCGTAGAGACCCAGTACTTC,CASSRSGTGGVETQYF
TRBV4-3,TRBD1,TRBJ1-2,once,TGCGCCAGCAGCCATGGACAGGGTTATGGCTACACCTTC,CASSHGQGYGYTF
TRBV24-1,.,TRBJ2-2,.,TGTGCCACCAGTGCCGCTAGCGCATACACCGGGGAGCTGTTTTTT,CATSAASAYTGELFF
TRBV7-9,TRBD1,TRBJ1-1,once,TGTGCCAGCAGCTTAGGAACAGGGGGGAAAAGCACTGAAGCTTTCTTT,CASSLGTGGKSTEAFF